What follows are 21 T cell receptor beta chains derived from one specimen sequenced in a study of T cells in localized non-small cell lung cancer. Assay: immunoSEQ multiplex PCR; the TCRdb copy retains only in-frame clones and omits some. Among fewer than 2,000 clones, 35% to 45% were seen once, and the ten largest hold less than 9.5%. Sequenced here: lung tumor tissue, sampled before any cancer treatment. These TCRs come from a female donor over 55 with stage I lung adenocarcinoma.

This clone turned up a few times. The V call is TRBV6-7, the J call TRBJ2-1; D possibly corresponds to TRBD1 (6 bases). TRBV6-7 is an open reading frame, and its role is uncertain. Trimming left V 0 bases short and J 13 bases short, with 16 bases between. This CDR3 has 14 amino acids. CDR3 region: CASSYSAGAVFQFF. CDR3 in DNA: TGTGCCAGCAGTTACTCGGCAGGGGCGGTCTTCCAGTTCTTC.

CDR3 loop: CASALHRGNTEAFF. DNA for the CDR3: TGTGCCAGCGCTCTTCACAGGGGTAATACTGAAGCTTTCTTT. V is TRBV11-1 and J is TRBJ1-1; 7 positions match TRBD1. V lost 8 bases to trimming and J lost 5 bases; unmatched junction nucleotides: 11. The CDR3 extends over 14 amino acids. Germline-derived CDR1 and CDR2 are SGHAT and FQDESV (reference sequence). Using reference TRBV11-1 and TRBJ1-1 for the parts outside the CDR3, the full variable domain is EAEVAQSPRYKITEKSQAVAFWCDPISGHATLYWYRQILGQGPELLVQFQDESVVDDSQLPKDRFSAERLKGVDSTLKIQPAELGDSAMYLCASALHRGNTEAFFGQGTRLTVV.

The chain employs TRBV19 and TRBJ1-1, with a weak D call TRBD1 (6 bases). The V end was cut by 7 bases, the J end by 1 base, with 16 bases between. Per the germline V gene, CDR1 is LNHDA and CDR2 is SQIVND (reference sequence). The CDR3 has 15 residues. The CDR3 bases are TGTGCCAGTAAAACAGGGCTTTTAGGGAACACTGAAGCTTTCTTT. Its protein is CASKTGLLGNTEAFF.

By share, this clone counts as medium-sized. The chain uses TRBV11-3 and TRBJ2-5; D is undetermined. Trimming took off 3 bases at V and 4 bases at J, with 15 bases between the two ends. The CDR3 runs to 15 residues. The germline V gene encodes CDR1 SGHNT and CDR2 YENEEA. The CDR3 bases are TGTGCCAGCAGCTTGGCCGGCCTCTCGACAGAGACCCAGTACTTC. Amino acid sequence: CASSLAGLSTETQYF.

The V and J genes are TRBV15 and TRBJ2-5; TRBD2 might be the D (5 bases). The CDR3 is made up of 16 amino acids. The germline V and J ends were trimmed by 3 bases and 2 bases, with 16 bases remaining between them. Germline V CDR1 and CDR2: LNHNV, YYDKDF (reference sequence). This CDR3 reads CATSSALRRGQETQYF. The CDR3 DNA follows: TGTGCCACCAGCAGTGCCTTACGCCGGGGACAAGAGACCCAGTACTTC.

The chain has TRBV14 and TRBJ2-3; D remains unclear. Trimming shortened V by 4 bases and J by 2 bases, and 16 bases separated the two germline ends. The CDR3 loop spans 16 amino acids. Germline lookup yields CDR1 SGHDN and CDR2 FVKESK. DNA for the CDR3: TGTGCCAGCAGCCCGATAGACTCCCAAGTCACAGATACGCAGTATTTT. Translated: CASSPIDSQVTDTQYF.

CDR3 coding DNA: TGCAGCGTTGAAGTGGGCGGGGGGAGCACTGAAGCTTTCTTT. It translates to CSVEVGGGSTEAFF. This chain uses TRBV29-1 with TRBJ1-1; the D gene is possibly TRBD1 (5 bases). CDR3 length: 14 residues. The germline V gene encodes CDR1 SQVTM and CDR2 ANQGSEA. Trimming left V 1 base short and J 4 bases short, with 13 bases between.

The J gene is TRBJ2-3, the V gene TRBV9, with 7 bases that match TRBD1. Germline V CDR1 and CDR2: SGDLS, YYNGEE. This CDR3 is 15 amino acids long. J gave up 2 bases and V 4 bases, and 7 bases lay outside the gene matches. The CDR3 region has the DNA TGTGCCAGCAGCTTCAGACAGGGACACACAGATACGCAGTATTTT. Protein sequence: CASSFRQGHTDTQYF.

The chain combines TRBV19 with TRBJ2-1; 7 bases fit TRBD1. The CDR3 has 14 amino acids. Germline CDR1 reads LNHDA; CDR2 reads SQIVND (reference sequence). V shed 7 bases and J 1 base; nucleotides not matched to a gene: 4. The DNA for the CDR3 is TGTGCCAGTACAGACAGGGCTTCCTACAATGAGCAGTTCTTC. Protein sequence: CASTDRASYNEQFF.

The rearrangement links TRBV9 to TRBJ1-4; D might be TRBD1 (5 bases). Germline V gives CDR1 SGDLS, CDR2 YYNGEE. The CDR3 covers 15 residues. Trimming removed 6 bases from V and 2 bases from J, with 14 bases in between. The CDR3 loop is CASTAGSRTNEKLFF. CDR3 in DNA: TGTGCCAGCACTGCAGGGTCGCGTACTAATGAAAAACTGTTTTTT.

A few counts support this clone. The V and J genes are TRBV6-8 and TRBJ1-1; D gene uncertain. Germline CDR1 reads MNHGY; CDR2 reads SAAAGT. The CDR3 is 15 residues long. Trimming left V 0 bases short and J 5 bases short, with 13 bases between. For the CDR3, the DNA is TGTGCCAGCAGTTACTCGTACCCCGTTTTGACTGAAGCTTTCTTT. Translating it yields CASSYSYPVLTEAFF.

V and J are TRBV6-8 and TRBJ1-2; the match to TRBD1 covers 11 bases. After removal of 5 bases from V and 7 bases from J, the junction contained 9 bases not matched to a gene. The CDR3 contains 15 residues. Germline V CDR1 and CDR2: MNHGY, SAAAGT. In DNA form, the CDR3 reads TGTGCCAGCAGTGACAGGCCCGGGACAGGGGGTGGCTACACCTTC. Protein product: CASSDRPGTGGGYTF.

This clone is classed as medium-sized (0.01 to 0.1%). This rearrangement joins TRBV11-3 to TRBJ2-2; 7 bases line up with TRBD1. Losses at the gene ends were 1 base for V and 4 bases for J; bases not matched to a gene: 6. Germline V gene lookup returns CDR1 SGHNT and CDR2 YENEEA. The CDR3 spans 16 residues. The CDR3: CASSLGQGVSTGELFF. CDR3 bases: TGTGCCAGCAGCTTAGGTCAGGGGGTTAGCACCGGGGAGCTGTTTTTT.

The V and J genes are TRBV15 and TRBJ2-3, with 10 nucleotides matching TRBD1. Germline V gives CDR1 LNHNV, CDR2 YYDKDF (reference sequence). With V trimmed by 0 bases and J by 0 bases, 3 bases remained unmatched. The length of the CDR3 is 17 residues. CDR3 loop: CATSRETGGSSTDTQYF. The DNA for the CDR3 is TGTGCCACCAGCAGAGAGACAGGGGGCTCGAGCACAGATACGCAGTATTTT. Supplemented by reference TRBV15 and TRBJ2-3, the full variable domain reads DAMVIQNPRYQVTQFGKPVTLSCSQTLNHNVMYWYQQKSSQAPKLLFHYYDKDFNNEADTPDNFQSRRPNTSFCFLDIRSPGLGDTAMYLCATSRETGGSSTDTQYFGPGTRLTVL.

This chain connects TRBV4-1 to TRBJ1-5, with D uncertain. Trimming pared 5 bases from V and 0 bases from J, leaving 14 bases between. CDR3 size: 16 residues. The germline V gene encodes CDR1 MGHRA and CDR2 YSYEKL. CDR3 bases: TGCGCCAGCAGCGCTCTGGACTCATATAGCAATCAGCCCCAGCATTTT. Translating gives CASSALDSYSNQPQHF.

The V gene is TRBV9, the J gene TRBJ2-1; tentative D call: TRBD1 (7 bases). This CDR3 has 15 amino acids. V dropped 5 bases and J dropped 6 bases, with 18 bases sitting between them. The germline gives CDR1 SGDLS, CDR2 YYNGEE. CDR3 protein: CASSVSGGIANEQFF. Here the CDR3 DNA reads TGTGCCAGCAGTGTTTCAGGGGGGATAGCCAATGAGCAGTTCTTC.

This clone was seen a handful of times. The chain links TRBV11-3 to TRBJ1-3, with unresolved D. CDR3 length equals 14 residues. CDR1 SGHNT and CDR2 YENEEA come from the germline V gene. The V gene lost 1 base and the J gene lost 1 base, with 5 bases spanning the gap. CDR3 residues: CASSLGGSGNTIYF. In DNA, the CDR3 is TGTGCCAGCAGCTTAGGGGGTTCTGGAAACACCATATATTTT.

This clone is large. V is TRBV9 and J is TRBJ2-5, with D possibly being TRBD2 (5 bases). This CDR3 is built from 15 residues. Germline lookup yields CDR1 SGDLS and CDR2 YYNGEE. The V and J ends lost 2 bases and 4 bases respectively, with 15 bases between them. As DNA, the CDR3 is TGTGCCAGCAGCGTCGACGGGAACAACTTAGAGACCCAGTACTTC. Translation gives CASSVDGNNLETQYF.

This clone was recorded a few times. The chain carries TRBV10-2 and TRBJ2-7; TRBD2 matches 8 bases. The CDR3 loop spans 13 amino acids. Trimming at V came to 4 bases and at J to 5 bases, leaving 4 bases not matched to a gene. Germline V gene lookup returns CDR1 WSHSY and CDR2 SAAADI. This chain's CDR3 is CASSAGGAHEQYV. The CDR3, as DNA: TGCGCCAGCAGTGCCGGGGGGGCGCACGAGCAGTACGTC.

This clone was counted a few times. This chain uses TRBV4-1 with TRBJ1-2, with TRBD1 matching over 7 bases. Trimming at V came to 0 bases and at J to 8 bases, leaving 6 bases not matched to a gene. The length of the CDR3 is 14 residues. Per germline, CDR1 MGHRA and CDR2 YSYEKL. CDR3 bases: TGCGCCAGCAGCCAAGAACGAGGGGGCGACGGCTACACCTTC. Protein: CASSQERGGDGYTF.

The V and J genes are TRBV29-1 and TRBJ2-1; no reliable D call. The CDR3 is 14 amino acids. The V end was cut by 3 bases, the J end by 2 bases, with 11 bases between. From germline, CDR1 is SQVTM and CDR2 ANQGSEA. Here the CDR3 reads CSVDGQAPYNEQFF. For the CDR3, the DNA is TGCAGCGTTGATGGCCAGGCCCCCTACAATGAGCAGTTCTTC.